This T cell receptor (beta chain) was observed in a study of T cells in women clearing cervical HPV infection. The ends were cut back, 4 bases at V and 3 bases at J, with 16 bases in the middle. The CDR3 has 16 amino acids. Looked up from germline, CDR1 is MNHNS and CDR2 is SASEGT. Worth noting for this clone: The read gets to within 3 residues of the CDR3 end, and the germline J gene fills in the rest.

Profiled with immunoSEQ multiplex PCR; TCRdb holds only in-frame clones, not every one. The ten most abundant clones cover 7.6% of a sample with about 41,000 clones. The TCR sequence derives from a woman aged 18 to 69 with a cervical HPV16 infection that either progressed to CIN3+ or cleared (not recorded which). The V and J genes are TRBV6-1 and TRBJ1-5; D is undetermined. The sequencing sample was made of blood buffy coat. The CDR3 DNA, read in part, is TGTGCCAGCAGTGTGGTGCTACAGCTGGTCAATCAGCCC. Its protein product is CASSVVLQLVNQP. The CDR3, in full, reads CASSVVLQLVNQPQHF.